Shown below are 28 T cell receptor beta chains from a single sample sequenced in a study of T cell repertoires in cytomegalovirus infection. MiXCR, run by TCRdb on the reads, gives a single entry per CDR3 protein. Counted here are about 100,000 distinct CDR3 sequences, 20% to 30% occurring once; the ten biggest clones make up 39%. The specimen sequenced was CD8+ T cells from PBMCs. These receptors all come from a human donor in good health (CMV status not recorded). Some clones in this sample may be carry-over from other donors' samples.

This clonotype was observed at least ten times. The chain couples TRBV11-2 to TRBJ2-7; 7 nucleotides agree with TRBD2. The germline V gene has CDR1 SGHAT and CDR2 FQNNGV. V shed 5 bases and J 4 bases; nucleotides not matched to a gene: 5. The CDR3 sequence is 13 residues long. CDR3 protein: CASSHGGGYEQYF. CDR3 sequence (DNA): TGTGCCAGCAGCCACGGGGGAGGGTACGAGCAGTACTTC.

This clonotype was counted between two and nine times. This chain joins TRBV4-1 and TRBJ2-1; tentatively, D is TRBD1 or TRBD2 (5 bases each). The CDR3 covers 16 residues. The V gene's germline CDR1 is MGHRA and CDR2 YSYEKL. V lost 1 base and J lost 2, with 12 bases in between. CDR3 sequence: CASSQVEPGPYNEQFF. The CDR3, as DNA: TGCGCCAGCAGCCAAGTTGAACCGGGGCCCTACAATGAGCAGTTCTTC.

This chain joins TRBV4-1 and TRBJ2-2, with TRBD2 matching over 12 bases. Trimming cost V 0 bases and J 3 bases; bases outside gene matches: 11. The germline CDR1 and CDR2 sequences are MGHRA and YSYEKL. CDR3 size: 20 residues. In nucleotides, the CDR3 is TGCGCCAGCAGCCAAGATAAGCTAGCGGGAGGGCCGACGCACACCGGGGAGCTGTTTTTT. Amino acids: CASSQDKLAGGPTHTGELFF.

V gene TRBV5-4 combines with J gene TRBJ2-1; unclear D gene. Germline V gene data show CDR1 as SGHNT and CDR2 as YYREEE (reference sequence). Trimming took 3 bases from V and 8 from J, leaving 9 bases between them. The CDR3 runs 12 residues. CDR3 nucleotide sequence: TGTGCCAGCAGCTCACCACCCCATGAGCAGTTCTTC. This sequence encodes CASSSPPHEQFF.

The CDR3 is CSADPGTNYNEQFF. The CDR3 region has the DNA TGCAGTGCTGACCCCGGGACTAACTACAATGAGCAGTTCTTC. The chain couples TRBV20-1 to TRBJ2-1; TRBD2 matches 7 bases. Germline CDR1 DFQATT, CDR2 SNEGSKA (reference sequence). The trim removed 5 bases at V and 3 bases at J, leaving 7 bases unmatched. The CDR3 has 14 residues.

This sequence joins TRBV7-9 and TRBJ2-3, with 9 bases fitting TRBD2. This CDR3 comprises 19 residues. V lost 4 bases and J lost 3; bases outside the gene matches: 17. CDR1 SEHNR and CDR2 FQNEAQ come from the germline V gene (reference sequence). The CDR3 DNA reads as TGTGCCAGCAGCTCCTCCTATGGAGCGGGAGGCCGCGGGACAGATACGCAGTATTTT. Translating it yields CASSSSYGAGGRGTDTQYF.

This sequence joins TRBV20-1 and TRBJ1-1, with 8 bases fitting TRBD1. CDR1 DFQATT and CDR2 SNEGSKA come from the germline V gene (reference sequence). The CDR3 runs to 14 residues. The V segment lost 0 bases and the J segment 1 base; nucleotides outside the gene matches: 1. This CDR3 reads CSARDGTGNTEAFF. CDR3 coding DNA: TGCAGTGCTAGAGATGGGACAGGGAACACTGAAGCTTTCTTT.

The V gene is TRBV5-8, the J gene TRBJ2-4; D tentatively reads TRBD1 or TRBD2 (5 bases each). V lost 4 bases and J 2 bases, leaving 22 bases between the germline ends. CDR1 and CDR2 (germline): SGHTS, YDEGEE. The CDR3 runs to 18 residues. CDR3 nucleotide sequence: TGTGCCAGCAGCACCGGACTCCCTTACGGGGCATCCAAAAACATTCAGTACTTC. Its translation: CASSTGLPYGASKNIQYF.

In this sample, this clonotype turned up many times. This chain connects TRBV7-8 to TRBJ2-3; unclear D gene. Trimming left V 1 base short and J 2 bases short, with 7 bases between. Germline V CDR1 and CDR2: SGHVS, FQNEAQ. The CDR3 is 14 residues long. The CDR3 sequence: CASSLGPNTDTQYF. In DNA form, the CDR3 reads TGTGCCAGCAGCTTAGGACCGAACACAGATACGCAGTATTTT.

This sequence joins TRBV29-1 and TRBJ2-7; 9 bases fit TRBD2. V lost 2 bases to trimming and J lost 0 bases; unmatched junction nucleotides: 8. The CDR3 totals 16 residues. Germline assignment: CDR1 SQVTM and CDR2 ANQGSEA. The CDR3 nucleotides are TGCAGCGTTGAAAGCCCCCTAGCGGGGTCCTCCTACGAGCAGTACTTC. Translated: CSVESPLAGSSYEQYF.

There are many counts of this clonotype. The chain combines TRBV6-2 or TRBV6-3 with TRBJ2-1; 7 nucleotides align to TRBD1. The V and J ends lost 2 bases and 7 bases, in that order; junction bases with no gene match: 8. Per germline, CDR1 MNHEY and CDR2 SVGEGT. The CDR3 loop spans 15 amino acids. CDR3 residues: CASSYGQADGNEQFF. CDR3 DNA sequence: TGTGCCAGCAGTTACGGACAGGCTGACGGGAATGAGCAGTTCTTC.

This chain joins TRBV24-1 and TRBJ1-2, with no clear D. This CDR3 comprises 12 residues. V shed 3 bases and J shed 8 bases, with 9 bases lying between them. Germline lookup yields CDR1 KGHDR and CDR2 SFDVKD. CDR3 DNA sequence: TGTGCCACCAGTGATCCGTACGGAGGCTACACCTTC. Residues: CATSDPYGGYTF.

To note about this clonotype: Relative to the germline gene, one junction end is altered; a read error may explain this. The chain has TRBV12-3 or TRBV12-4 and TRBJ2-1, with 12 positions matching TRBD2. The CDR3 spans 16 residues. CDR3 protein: CASSWTSGMDGNEQSF. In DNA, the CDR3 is TGTGCCAGCAGTTGGACTAGCGGGATGGACGGGAATGAGCAGTCCTTC.

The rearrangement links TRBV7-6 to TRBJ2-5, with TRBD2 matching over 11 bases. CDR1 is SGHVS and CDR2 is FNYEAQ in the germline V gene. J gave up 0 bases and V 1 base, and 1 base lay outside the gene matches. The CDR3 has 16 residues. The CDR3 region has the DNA TGTGCCAGCAGCTTAGAGACTAGCGGGGACCAAGAGACCCAGTACTTC. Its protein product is CASSLETSGDQETQYF.

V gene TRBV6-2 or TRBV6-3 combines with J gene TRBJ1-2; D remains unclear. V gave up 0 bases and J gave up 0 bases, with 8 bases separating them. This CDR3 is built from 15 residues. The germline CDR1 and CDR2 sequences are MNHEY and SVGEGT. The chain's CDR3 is CASSYSGRTNYGYTF. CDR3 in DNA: TGTGCCAGCAGTTACTCGGGCAGAACTAACTATGGCTACACCTTC.

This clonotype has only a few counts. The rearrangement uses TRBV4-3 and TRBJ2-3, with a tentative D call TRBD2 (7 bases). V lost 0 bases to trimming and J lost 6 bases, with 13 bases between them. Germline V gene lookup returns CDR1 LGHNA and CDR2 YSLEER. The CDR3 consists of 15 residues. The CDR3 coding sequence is TGCGCCAGCAGCCAAGATTCGGGGGGCCGCGATACGCAGTATTTT. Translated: CASSQDSGGRDTQYF.

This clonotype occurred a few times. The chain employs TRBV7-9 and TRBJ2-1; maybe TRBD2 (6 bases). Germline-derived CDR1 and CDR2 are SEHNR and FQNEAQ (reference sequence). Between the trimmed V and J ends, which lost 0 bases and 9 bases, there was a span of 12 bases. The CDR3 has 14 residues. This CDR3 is CASSLASGRPEQFF. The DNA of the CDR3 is TGTGCCAGCAGCTTAGCGAGCGGGCGCCCTGAGCAGTTCTTC.

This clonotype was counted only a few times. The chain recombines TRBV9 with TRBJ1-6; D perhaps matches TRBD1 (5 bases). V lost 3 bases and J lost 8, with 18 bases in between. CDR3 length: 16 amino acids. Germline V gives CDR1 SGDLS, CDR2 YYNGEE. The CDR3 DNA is TGTGCCAGCAGCGCCGCCCGAGCTGGGGGTGATTCACCCCTCCACTTT. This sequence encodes CASSAARAGGDSPLHF.

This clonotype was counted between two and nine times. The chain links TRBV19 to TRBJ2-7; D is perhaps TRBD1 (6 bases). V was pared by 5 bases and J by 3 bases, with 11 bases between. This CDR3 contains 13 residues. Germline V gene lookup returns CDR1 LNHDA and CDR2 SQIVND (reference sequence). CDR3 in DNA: TGTGCCAGTAGTGCCGGACAGCTCTACGAGCAGTACTTC. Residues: CASSAGQLYEQYF.

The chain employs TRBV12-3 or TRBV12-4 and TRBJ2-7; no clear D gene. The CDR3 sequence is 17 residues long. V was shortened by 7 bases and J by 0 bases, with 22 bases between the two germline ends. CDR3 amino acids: CASTSVEAAPISYEQYF. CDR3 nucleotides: TGTGCCAGCACAAGTGTCGAGGCGGCACCGATCTCCTACGAGCAGTACTTC.

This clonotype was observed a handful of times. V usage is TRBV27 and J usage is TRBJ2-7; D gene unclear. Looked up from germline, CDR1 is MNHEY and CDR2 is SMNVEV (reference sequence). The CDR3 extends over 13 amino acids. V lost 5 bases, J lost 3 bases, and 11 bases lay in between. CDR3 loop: CASSPGGFYEQYF. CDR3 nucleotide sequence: TGTGCCAGCAGTCCCGGCGGCTTCTACGAGCAGTACTTC.

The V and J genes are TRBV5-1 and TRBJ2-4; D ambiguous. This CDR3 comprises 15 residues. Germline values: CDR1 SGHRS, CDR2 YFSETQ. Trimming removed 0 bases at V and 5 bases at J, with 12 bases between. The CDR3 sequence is CASSLALDGENIQYF. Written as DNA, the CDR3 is TGCGCCAGCAGCTTGGCCTTGGACGGTGAAAACATTCAGTACTTC.

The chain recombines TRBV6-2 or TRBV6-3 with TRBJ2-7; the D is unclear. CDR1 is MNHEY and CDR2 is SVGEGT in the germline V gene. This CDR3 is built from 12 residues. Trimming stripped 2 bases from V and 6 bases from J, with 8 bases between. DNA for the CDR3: TGTGCCAGCAGTTACAAACGTGGCGAGCAGTACTTC. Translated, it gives CASSYKRGEQYF.

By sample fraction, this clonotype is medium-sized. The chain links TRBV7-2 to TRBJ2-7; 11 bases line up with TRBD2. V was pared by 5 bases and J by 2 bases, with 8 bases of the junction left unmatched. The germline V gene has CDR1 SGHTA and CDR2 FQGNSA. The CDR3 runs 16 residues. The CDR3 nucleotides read TGTGCCAGCAGCCCACGGACTAGCGGGCGGACCTACGAGCAGTACTTC. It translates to CASSPRTSGRTYEQYF.

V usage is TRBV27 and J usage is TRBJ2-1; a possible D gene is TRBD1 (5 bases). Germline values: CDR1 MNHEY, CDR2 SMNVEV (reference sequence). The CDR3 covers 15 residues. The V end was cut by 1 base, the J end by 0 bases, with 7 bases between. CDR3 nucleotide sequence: TGTGCCAGCAGTTTATACGACAGCTCCTACAATGAGCAGTTCTTC. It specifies CASSLYDSSYNEQFF.

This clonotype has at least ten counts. CDR3 residues: CASSPSTVAGGSYNEQFF. The CDR3 nucleotides are TGTGCCAGCAGCCCCTCGACGGTAGCGGGAGGCTCCTACAATGAGCAGTTCTTC. This sequence joins TRBV7-2 and TRBJ2-1, with 10 positions matching TRBD2. CDR1 SGHTA and CDR2 FQGNSA come from the germline V gene. V dropped 5 bases and J dropped 0; count of bases not matched to a gene: 10. The CDR3 is made up of 18 amino acids.

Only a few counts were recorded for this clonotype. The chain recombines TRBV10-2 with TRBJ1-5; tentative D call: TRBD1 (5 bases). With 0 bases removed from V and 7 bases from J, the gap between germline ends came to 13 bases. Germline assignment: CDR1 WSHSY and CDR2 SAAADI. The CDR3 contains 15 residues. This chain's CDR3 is CASSESSGTGQPQHF. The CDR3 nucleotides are TGCGCCAGCAGTGAGTCGTCAGGGACGGGGCAGCCCCAGCATTTT.

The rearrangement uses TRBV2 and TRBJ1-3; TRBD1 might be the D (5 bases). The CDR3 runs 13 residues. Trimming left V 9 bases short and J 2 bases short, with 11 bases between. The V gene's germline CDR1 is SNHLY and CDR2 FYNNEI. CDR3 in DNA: TGTGCCAGATTGACAGACCCTGGAAACACCATATATTTT. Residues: CARLTDPGNTIYF.